The sequence of this T cell receptor (beta chain) was determined in a study of neoadjuvant anti-PD-1 for oral cavity cancer. This clone was detected once. This sample's time point: after neoadjuvant nivolumab, at surgical resection. The repertoire was sequenced with immunoSEQ multiplex PCR; TCRdb's copy has only in-frame clones and lacks some. The table includes about 72,000 clones, approximately 84% detected once. CDR3 length: 13 residues. Trimming stripped 3 bases from V and 3 bases from J, with 11 bases between. The germline gives CDR1 GTSNPN, CDR2 SVGIG (reference sequence). This clonotype was obtained from a person aged 40 to 85 with oral cavity squamous cell carcinoma. This chain uses TRBV30 with TRBJ1-2; tentatively, D is TRBD1 (6 bases). Sequenced here: PBMCs, sampled after nivolumab (anti-PD-1) treatment. CDR3 in amino acids: CAWSTGNYYGYTF. The DNA of the CDR3 is TGTGCCTGGAGCACAGGGAACTACTATGGCTACACCTTC.